This T cell receptor (beta chain) was sequenced during a study of blood T cells in healthy people across ages (dated by TCRdb to the mid-2010s). Background for the entire study: Template switching captured roughly one uniquely barcoded TCR beta cDNA molecule per two T cells in model experiments. To track age-related changes in TCR beta repertoire diversity, the study relied on deep sequencing normalized with unique cDNA molecular identifiers. The donors were divided into four age groups: young (average around 15 years), middle-aged (about 39), aged (approximately 62) and long-lived (about 84). To avoid experimental bias, donors of different ages were spread randomly across the sequencing lanes. Two additional independent replicas of 1 million unique cDNA reads from the same blood draw were analyzed for two donors (one aged 18 to 30 and one aged 80 or older). What the study reported, not specific to this receptor: The percentage of naive T cells measured by flow cytometry correlated strongly with observed TCR beta diversity. Because donor CMV infection status was unknown, age-related changes in expanded clonotypes were potentially confounded. Total diversity estimates from one million sequenced T cells were considered lower bounds and underestimates. As age increased, observed TCR beta diversity per million T cells dropped in a roughly linear way, and a significant reduction was already evident by age 40. Compared with the aged group, the long-lived group had more naive CD4+ T cells, fewer expanded clones and increased TCR diversity, suggesting age selection. Bulk unsorted PBMC profiling prevented conclusive comparison of naive and antigen-experienced compartments.

For this clonotype: Its antigen is unknown. Per-base qualities were not stored, and no clone one base away is much larger.

Library construction relied on 5' RACE. A second PCR of about 7 to 12 cycles was performed with a sample-barcoded 5' primer and a J-beta primer mix. A unique molecular identifier was introduced onto each TCR beta cDNA molecule by a template-switch 5' adaptor carrying 12 random nucleotides. Each sample yielded at least 3 million CDR3-containing paired-end reads. All of the RNA was converted into first-strand cDNA using the Mint cDNA synthesis kit, with a TRBC-specific oligonucleotide serving as the primer. After uracil-DNA glycosylase treatment, a first 18-cycle PCR used universal primers M1SS and BC2_uni_R on all cDNA. The study's own analysis went as follows. Normalization of each sample was performed by random selection of 1 million high-quality reads, each carrying a distinct molecular identifier. Instead of being binned into consensus sequences, reads that shared molecular identifiers were thrown out. MiTCR, with a Q25 quality threshold and the strictest error-elimination algorithm, was used for CDR3 identification, clonotype clustering and error correction. A nonparametric unseen species model with Euler transformation was used to estimate lower-bound total TCR beta diversity. The public reads were quality trimmed at Q25 with fastp and then assembled into clones with MiXCR by TCRdb, keeping productive beta chains. When rows share a CDR3 protein, they turn into one entry using the most common DNA and genes. The V and J calls follow TCRdb's processing rather than the paper's. The table for this sample lists some 1.8 million distinct CDR3 sequences; 30% to 40% of them were counted only once. 23% of the sample goes to the ten largest clones.

The donors were roughly 38 Caucasian individuals from Russia, aged roughly 6 to 100 years, who were systemically healthy. Approximately 11 milliliters of peripheral blood were drawn from each donor into EDTA-treated Vacutainer tubes. Ficoll-Paque density-gradient centrifugation was used to isolate PBMCs, with at least 7 million obtained per sample. Total RNA was extracted from PBMCs with Trizol reagent, with at least 5.5 micrograms obtained per sample. For every donor, flow cytometry on a PBMC aliquot measured the percentage of naive CD45RAhigh/CD27high T cells. Sequencing was done on a sample of blood. This clonotype was obtained from a human donor in good health.

The CDR3: CSAGTGFLNTEAFF. The DNA sequence follows: TGCAGTGCTGGGACAGGTTTTTTGAACACTGAAGCTTTCTTT. Recombination connected TRBV20-1 to TRBJ1-1; 8 bases in the junction line up with TRBD1. The CDR3 starts with the cysteine, ends with the phenylalanine, and has 14 residues. Of all the DNA, just the CDR3 is kept, 42 bases in frame from base 1. CDR1 and CDR2, looked up from the germline V gene (reference sequence), are DFQATT and SNEGSKA. Trimming removed 5 bases from V and 0 bases from J; the gene matches leave 5 bases unexplained.